This TCR beta chain came from a study of cytomegalovirus exposure and HLA in healthy donors. As concerns this clone: Antigen specificity is unknown.

In the PCR, 60 Vbeta and 13 Jbeta primers were used. Profiling relied on immunoSEQ multiplex PCR, and the TCRdb table lists in-frame clones only, not all of them. The sample includes approximately 200,000 clones, roughly 80% seen only once; the top ten take less than 2%. CDR3 length equals 15 residues. With V trimmed by 3 bases and J by 2 bases, 2 bases remained unmatched. CDR1 and CDR2 (germline): SNHLY, FYNNEI. Study-wide points: It was shown in a later analysis that HLA-associated TCR beta chains were more clonally expanded than other, equally common chains. One cluster of highly shared sequence variants probably arose as a sequencing artifact. An assumption of roughly uniform sequencing depth across donors underlay the presence/absence analyses.

This receptor was taken from a woman aged 18-30 years in good health and CMV-seronegative. Material for sequencing was PBMCs. The chain uses TRBV2 and TRBJ1-2, with 11 positions matching TRBD1. The CDR3 sequence is CASSDWTGGNYGYTF. The DNA of the CDR3 is TGTGCCAGCAGTGATTGGACAGGGGGCAACTATGGCTACACCTTC.